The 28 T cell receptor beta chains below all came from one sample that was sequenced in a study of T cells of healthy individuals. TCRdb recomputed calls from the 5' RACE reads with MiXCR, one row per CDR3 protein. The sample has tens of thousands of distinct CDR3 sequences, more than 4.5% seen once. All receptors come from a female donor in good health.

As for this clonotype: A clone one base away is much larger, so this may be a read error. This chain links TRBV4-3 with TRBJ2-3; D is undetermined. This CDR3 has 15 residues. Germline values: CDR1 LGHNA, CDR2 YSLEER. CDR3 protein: CVSSQEASSTDTQYF. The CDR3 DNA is TGCGTCAGCAGCCAAGAAGCTTCTAGCACAGATACGCAGTATTTT.

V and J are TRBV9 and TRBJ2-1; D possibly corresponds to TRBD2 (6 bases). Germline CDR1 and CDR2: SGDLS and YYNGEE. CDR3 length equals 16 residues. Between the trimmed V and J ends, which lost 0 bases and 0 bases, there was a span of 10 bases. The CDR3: CASSVGRTNSYNEQFF. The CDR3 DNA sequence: TGTGCCAGCAGCGTAGGACGGACTAACTCCTACAATGAGCAGTTCTTC.

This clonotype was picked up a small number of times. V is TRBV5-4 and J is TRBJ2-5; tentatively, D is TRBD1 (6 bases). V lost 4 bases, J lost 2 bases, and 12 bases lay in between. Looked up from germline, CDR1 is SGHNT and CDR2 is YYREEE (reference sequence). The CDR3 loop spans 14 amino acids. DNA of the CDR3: TGTGCCAGCAGCCCGGACAGCAAACAAGAGACCCAGTACTTC. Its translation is CASSPDSKQETQYF.

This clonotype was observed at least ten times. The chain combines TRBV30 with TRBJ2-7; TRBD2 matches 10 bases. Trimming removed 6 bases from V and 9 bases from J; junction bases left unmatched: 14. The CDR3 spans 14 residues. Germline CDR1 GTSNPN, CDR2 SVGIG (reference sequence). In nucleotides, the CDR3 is TGTGCCTGCGTCGGGCCTAGCGGGAGTTTAGGGCAGTACTTC. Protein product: CACVGPSGSLGQYF.

This CDR3 is CASSLEAGQNTDTQYF. The CDR3 region has the DNA TGTGCCAGCAGCTTAGAGGCAGGACAAAACACAGATACGCAGTATTTT. The chain couples TRBV7-8 to TRBJ2-3, with a weak D call TRBD1 (5 bases). Germline CDR1 SGHVS, CDR2 FQNEAQ. With 1 base removed from V and 2 bases from J, the gap between germline ends came to 13 bases. This CDR3 contains 16 residues. Drawing the rest from reference TRBV7-8 and TRBJ2-3, the complete variable domain is GAGVSQSPRYKVAKRGQDVALRCDPISGHVSLFWYQQALGQGPEFLTYFQNEAQLDKSGLPSDRFFAERPEGSVSTLKIQRTQQEDSAVYLCASSLEAGQNTDTQYFGPGTRLTVL.

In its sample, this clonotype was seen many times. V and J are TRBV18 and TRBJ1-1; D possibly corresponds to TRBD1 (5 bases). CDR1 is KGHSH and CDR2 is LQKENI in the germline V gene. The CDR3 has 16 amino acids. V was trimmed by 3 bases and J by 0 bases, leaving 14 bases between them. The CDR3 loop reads CASSPQRDLLNTEAFF. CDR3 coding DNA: TGTGCCAGCTCACCTCAAAGGGACCTACTGAACACTGAAGCTTTCTTT.

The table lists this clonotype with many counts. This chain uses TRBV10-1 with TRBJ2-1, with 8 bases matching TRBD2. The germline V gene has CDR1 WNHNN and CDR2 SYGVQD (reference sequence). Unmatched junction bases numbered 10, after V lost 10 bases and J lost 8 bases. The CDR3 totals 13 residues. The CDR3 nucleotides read TGCGCCACCGTCCCGGGACTAGTGTATGAGCAGTTCTTC. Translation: CATVPGLVYEQFF.

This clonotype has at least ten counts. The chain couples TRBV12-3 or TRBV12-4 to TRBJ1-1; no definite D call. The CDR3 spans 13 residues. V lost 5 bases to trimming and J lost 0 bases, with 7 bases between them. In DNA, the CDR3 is TGTGCCAGCAGTCTACCGATGAACACTGAAGCTTTCTTT. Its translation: CASSLPMNTEAFF.

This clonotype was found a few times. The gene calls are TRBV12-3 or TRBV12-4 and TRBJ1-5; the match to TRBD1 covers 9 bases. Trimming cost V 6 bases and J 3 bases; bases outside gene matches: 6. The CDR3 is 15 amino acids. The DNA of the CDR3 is TGTGCCAGCAGACCGGGACAGGGTTACAATCAGCCCCAGCATTTT. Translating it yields CASRPGQGYNQPQHF.

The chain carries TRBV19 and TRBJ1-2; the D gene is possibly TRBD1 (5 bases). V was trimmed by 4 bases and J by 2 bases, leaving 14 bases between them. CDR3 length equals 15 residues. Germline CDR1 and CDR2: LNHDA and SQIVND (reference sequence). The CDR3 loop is CASSTRERGNYGYTF. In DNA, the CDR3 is TGTGCCAGTAGTACCAGGGAGCGGGGAAACTATGGCTACACCTTC.

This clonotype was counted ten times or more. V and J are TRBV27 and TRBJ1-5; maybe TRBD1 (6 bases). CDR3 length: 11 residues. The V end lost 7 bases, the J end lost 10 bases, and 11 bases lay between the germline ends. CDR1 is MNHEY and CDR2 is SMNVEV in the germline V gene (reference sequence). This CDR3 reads CASTETGPQHF. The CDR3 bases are TGTGCCAGCACGGAGACAGGTCCCCAGCATTTT.

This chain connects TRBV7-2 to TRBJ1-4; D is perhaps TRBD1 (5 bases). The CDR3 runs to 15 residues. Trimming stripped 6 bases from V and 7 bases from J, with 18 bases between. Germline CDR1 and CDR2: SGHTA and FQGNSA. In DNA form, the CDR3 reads TGTGCCAGCAGTGTAGTGGGAGGGGAGGGTGAAAAACTGTTTTTT. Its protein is CASSVVGGEGEKLFF.

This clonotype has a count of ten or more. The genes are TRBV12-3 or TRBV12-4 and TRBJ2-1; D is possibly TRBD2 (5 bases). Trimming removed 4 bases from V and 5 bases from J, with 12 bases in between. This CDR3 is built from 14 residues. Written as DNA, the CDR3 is TGTGCCAGCAGTTCCGCGGGTTTCAACAATGAGCAGTTCTTC. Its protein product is CASSSAGFNNEQFF.

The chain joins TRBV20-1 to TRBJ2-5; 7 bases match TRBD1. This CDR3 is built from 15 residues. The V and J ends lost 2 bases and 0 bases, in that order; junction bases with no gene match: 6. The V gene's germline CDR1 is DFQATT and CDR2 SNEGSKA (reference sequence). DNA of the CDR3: TGCAGTGCTAGACGGGACAGAATTTACCAAGAGACCCAGTACTTC. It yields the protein CSARRDRIYQETQYF.

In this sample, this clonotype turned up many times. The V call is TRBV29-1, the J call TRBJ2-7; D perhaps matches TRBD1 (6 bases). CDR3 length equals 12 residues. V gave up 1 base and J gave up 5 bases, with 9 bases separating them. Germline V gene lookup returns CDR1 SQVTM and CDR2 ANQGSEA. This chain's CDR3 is CSVEGTVDEQYF. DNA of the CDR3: TGCAGCGTTGAAGGGACAGTAGACGAGCAGTACTTC.

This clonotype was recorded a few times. The CDR3 nucleotides read TGCAGTGCTAGAGAGAACACTGAAGCTTTCTTT. This encodes CSARENTEAFF. The chain carries TRBV20-1 and TRBJ1-1; D gene uncertain. V shed 0 bases and J shed 1 base, with 0 bases lying between them. Germline assignment: CDR1 DFQATT and CDR2 SNEGSKA (reference sequence). This CDR3 spans 11 amino acids.

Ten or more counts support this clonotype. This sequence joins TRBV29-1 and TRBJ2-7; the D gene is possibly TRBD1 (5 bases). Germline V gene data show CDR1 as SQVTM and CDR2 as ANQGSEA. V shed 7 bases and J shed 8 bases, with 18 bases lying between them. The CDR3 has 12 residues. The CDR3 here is CSARGQGSKQYF. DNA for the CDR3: TGCAGCGCCCGCGGTCAGGGATCCAAGCAGTACTTC.

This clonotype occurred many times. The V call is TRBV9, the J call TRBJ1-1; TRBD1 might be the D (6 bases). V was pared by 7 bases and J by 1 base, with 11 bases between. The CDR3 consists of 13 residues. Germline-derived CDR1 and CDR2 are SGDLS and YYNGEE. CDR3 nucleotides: TGTGCCAGCTCCTGGGGACAGAACACTGAAGCTTTCTTT. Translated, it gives CASSWGQNTEAFF.

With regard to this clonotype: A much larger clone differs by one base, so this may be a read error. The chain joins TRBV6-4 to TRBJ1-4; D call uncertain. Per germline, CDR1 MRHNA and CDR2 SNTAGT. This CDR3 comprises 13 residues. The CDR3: CASGEGRNEKLFF. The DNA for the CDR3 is TGTGCCAGCGGTGAAGGACGGAATGAAAAACTGTTTTTT.

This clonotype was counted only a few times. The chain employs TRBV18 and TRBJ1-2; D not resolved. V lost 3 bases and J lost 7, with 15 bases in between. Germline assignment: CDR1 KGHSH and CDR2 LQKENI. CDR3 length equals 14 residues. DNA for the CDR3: TGTGCCAGCTCACCCGTGAAAGACGTTGGTGGCTACACCTTC. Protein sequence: CASSPVKDVGGYTF. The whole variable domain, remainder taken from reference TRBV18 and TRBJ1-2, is NAGVMQNPRHLVRRRGQEARLRCSPMKGHSHVYWYRQLPEEGLKFMVYLQKENIIDESGMPKERFSAEFPKEGPSILRIQQVVRGDSAAYFCASSPVKDVGGYTFGSGTRLTVV.

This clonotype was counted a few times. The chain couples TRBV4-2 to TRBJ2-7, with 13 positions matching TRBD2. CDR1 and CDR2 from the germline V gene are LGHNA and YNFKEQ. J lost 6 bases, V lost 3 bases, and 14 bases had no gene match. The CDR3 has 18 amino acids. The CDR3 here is CASSHQHRGLAGDAEQYF. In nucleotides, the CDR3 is TGTGCCAGCAGCCATCAACACCGTGGACTAGCGGGAGACGCCGAGCAGTACTTC.

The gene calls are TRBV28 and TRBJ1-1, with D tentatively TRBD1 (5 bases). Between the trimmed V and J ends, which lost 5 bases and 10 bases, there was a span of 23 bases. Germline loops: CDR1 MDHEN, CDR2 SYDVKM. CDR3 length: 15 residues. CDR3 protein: CASSQSGSGLIGAFF. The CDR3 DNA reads TGTGCCAGCAGTCAGTCAGGATCGGGGCTCATCGGAGCTTTCTTT.

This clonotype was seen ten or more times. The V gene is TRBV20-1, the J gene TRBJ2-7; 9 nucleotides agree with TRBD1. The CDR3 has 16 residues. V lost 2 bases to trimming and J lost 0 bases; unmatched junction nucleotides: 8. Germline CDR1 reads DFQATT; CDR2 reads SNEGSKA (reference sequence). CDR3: CSARPQRTGDSYEQYF. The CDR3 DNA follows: TGCAGTGCTAGACCGCAAAGGACAGGGGACTCCTACGAGCAGTACTTC.

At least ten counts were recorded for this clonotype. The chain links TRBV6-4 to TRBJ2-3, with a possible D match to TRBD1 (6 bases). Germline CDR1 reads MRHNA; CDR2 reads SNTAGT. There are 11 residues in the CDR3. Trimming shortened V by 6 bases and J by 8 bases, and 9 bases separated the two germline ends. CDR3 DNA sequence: TGTGCCAGCAGACAGGGTACTACGCAGTATTTT. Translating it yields CASRQGTTQYF.

The CDR3 DNA follows: TGTGCCACCAAAACAGGGAGCTTCTACGAGCAGTACTTC. It codes for CATKTGSFYEQYF. V is TRBV28 and J is TRBJ2-7, with D possibly matching TRBD1 (6 bases). Germline V lookup: CDR1 MDHEN, CDR2 SYDVKM. The CDR3 sequence is 13 residues long. V lost 10 bases and J lost 3, with 16 bases in between.

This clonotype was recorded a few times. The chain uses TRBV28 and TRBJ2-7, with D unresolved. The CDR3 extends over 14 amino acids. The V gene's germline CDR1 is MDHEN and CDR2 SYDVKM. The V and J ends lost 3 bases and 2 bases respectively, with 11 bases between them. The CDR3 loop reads CASSFSGPAYEQYF. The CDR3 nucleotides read TGTGCCAGCAGTTTTAGTGGTCCTGCCTACGAGCAGTACTTC.

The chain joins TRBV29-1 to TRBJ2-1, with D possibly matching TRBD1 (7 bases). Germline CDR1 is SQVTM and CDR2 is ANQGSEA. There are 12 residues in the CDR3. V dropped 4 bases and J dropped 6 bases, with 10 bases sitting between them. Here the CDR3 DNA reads TGCAGCGTTGGACAGGGAGGCAATGAGCAGTTCTTC. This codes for CSVGQGGNEQFF.

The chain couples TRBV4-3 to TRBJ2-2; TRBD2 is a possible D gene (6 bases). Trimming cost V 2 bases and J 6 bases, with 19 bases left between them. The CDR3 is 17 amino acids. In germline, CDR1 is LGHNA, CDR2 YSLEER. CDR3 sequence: CASSQLGGRRRAGELFF. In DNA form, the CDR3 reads TGCGCCAGCAGCCAACTAGGAGGGCGCCGGCGGGCCGGGGAGCTGTTTTTT.